The source of this T cell receptor beta chain is a study of cytomegalovirus exposure and HLA in healthy donors. The PCR used 60 Vbeta and 13 Jbeta primers. This table comes from immunoSEQ multiplex PCR, and its TCRdb copy is limited to in-frame clones, with some not included. The table lists 150,000 to 200,000 clones, about four fifths of them singletons. This CDR3 comprises 18 residues. From germline, CDR1 is PRHDT and CDR2 FYEKMQ (reference sequence). J lost 0 bases, V lost 6 bases, and 14 bases had no gene match. This chain links TRBV13 with TRBJ1-3; 7 bases line up with TRBD1. Sequencing was done on a sample of PBMCs. The source is a woman between 45 and 60 years old in good health and CMV-seronegative. The CDR3 DNA reads as TGTGCCAGCAGAGGGGGCCCCAGGGGCCGAGCCTCTGGAAACACCATATATTTT. As protein: CASRGGPRGRASGNTIYF.